This T cell receptor beta chain comes out of a study of cytomegalovirus exposure and HLA in healthy donors. Findings of the study overall: In a later analysis, compared with equally common non-associated chains, HLA-associated beta chains were more expanded.

The PCR had 60 Vbeta and 13 Jbeta primers. Method: immunoSEQ multiplex PCR; TCRdb's copy keeps in-frame clones and lacks some. The sample consists of approximately 100,000 clones, 75% to 85% of them appearing once. V was pared by 4 bases and J by 3 bases, with 31 bases between. The CDR3 has 20 amino acids. CDR1 and CDR2 from the germline V gene are MDHEN and SYDVKM. About this clone: Its matching antigen is unknown.

Sequences were obtained from PBMCs. This TCR was sampled from a man aged 18-30 years in good health and CMV-seropositive. The chain joins TRBV28 to TRBJ2-7, with a tentative D call TRBD1 (8 bases). This CDR3 is CASSSSGGWSGGKWSYEQYF. The CDR3 DNA sequence: TGTGCCAGCAGTTCCTCCGGGGGGTGGTCAGGGGGCAAATGGAGCTACGAGCAGTACTTC.